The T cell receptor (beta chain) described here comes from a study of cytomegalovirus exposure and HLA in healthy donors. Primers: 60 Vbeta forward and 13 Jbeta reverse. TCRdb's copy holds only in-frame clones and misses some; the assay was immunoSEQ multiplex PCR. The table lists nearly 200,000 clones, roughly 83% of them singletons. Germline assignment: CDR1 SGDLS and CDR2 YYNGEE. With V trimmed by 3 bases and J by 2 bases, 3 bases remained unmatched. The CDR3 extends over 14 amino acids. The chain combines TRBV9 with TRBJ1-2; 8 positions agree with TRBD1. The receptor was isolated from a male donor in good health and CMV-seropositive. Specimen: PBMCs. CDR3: CASSAGQENYGYTF. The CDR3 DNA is TGTGCCAGCAGCGCGGGACAGGAGAACTATGGCTACACCTTC.